Relative to its sample, the clone carrying this T cell receptor (beta chain) is medium-sized. The target antigen is unknown. These data are taken from a study of liver allograft versus peripheral blood T cells. About the research overall: Recipients' peripheral blood supplied the T cell receptor repertoires against which those in transplanted livers were compared.

TCRdb itself ran the reads through MiXCR, one entry per CDR3 protein. Here the sample spans about 2,700 distinct CDR3 sequences, about 15% being singletons. Overall study findings and caveats: In liver allografts, T cell receptor repertoires reportedly differed from the repertoires found in peripheral blood.

CDR3 length: 17 residues. Per the germline V gene, CDR1 is SEHNR and CDR2 is FQNEAQ (reference sequence). After removal of 3 bases from V and 4 bases from J, the junction contained 7 bases not matched to a gene. The chain is built from TRBV7-9 and TRBJ2-2; the match to TRBD1 covers 11 bases. The TCR was taken from a human patient who had a liver transplant. Some T cells may have originated in the graft donor. CDR3 region: CASSFPGQGAGTGELFF. CDR3 nucleotides: TGTGCCAGCAGCTTCCCCGGACAGGGGGCTGGCACCGGGGAGCTGTTTTTT.